This entry describes one T cell receptor beta chain. What it recognizes is unknown. The data are from a study of CD8 T cell repertoires and HIV-1 epitope variants. Here immunoSEQ multiplex PCR was the method, and the copy in TCRdb shows in-frame clones only, minus some. The data hold 4,000 to 6,000 clones, with 65% to 70% observed a single time. Overall study results and limits: A handful of clonotypes recognized Nef KF9, one HW9, none TAALDMSHF.

V lost 0 bases and J lost 5; bases outside the gene matches: 3. The germline V gene has CDR1 SGHNT and CDR2 YYREEE (reference sequence). The CDR3 is 15 amino acids. Sequencing was performed on cultured CD8+ T cells derived from PBMCs. V usage is TRBV5-4 and J usage is TRBJ2-5; 11 bases match TRBD2. The TCR originated in a male donor with HIV. This chain's CDR3 is CASSLVAGGRETQYF. DNA of the CDR3: TGTGCCAGCAGCTTGGTAGCGGGAGGGAGGGAGACCCAGTACTTC.